This T cell receptor beta chain appears in the sequencing data of a study of graft-versus-host responses after intestinal transplantation. Assay: immunoSEQ multiplex PCR; the TCRdb copy retains only in-frame clones and omits some. This table has roughly 100,000 clones, 87% appearing once. Turning to this clone: Its target is unknown.

The V segment lost 5 bases and the J segment 5 bases; nucleotides outside the gene matches: 20. The CDR3 covers 19 residues. Germline values: CDR1 SGHNT, CDR2 YENEEA. The TCR comes from a human donor who received an intestinal transplant. The chain employs TRBV11-3 and TRBJ2-1; 8 nucleotides agree with TRBD1. The sequencing here drew on unstimulated CD4+ T cells sorted from spleen or lymph node cells, taken before intestinal transplant. In DNA, the CDR3 is TGTGCCAGCAGCCTTCGGAACCAAGGGAGAGCCAGGGGGCACAATGAGCAGTTCTTC. It specifies CASSLRNQGRARGHNEQFF.